This T cell receptor (beta chain) is from a study of T cell responses to AZD1222 COVID-19 vaccine. Study-wide findings and caveats: Donors were chiefly white British, with a greater number of females, and clonal diversity was perhaps underestimated.

V trimming: 9 bases; J trimming: 3 bases; junction bases outside the gene matches: 16. Germline assignment: CDR1 KGHDR and CDR2 SFDVKD. The CDR3 spans 18 residues. TCRdb keeps only in-frame clones here, not all; method: immunoSEQ multiplex PCR. This table holds about 120,000 clones, about 92% found once. Remarks on this clone: Antigen unknown.

Sequenced material: peripheral blood, taken 28 days after the second AZD1222 dose. The V gene is TRBV24-1, the J gene TRBJ2-2; 9 bases match TRBD2. The clonotype originates from an adult who received the AZD1222 COVID-19 vaccine. CDR3 residues: CATSGPLAGMVDTGELFF. The CDR3 DNA follows: TGTGCCACCTCTGGCCCCCTAGCGGGAATGGTAGACACCGGGGAGCTGTTTTTT.